This record covers a single T cell receptor beta chain. Its target is not known. The data are from a study of shared clonotypes between healthy human individuals. Regarding the study as a whole: Clonotypes shared by all four sorted-subset donors had higher generation probabilities than non-shared clonotypes.

Libraries were prepared by immunoSEQ multiplex PCR; TCRdb keeps only in-frame clonotypes and omits some of them. Of 1.5 million to 1.9 million clones listed, 95% to 99% are singletons. This CDR3 region has 14 residues. Germline CDR1 SGHNT, CDR2 YYREEE (reference sequence). Trimming removed 2 bases from V and 7 bases from J; junction bases left unmatched: 6. This chain uses TRBV5-4 with TRBJ2-1; 7 bases fit TRBD1. The sequence derives from a man aged 30-40 years in good health. Sequencing was performed on naive CD4+ T cells sorted from blood. Subset of the sample: CD45RA+ positively selected. In nucleotides, the CDR3 is TGTGCCAGCAGCTTCGGCAGGGGGACAAATGAGCAGTTCTTC. It yields the protein CASSFGRGTNEQFF.